Presented here are 19 T cell receptor beta chains from one specimen sequenced in a study of CD8 T cells in Susac syndrome. It was with random hexamers that roughly 0.45 to 1 ug RNA was reverse transcribed. TCRdb redid the calling of the immunoSEQ multiplex PCR reads with MiXCR, one entry per CDR3 protein. In the table there are about 180,000 distinct CDR3 sequences, 95% of which are singletons. Source material: CD8+ T cells from PBMCs. These receptors all stem from a human donor with multiple sclerosis.

The gene calls are TRBV27 and TRBJ2-1; D could derive from TRBD1 or TRBD2 (5 bases each). Trimming left V 3 bases short and J 4 bases short, with 13 bases between. The CDR3 consists of 15 residues. Germline assignment: CDR1 MNHEY and CDR2 SMNVEV (reference sequence). This CDR3 reads CASSLGVGPYNEQFF. Written as DNA, the CDR3 is TGTGCCAGCAGTTTGGGGGTGGGCCCTTACAATGAGCAGTTCTTC.

The V gene is TRBV20-1, the J gene TRBJ2-1; 9 bases are shared with TRBD2. CDR3 length: 16 residues. Germline lookup yields CDR1 DFQATT and CDR2 SNEGSKA (reference sequence). V gave up 0 bases and J gave up 0 bases; unmatched junction bases: 3. CDR3 DNA: TGCAGTGCTAGAGACCTTAGCGGGAGCTCCTACAATGAGCAGTTCTTC. It encodes CSARDLSGSSYNEQFF.

V and J are TRBV7-3 and TRBJ1-1; D is possibly TRBD1 (5 bases). Germline assignment: CDR1 SGHTA and CDR2 FQGTGA. CDR3 length: 15 amino acids. Trimming left V 5 bases short and J 1 base short, with 14 bases between. This CDR3 is CASSQFYGTNTEAFF. The DNA of the CDR3 is TGTGCCAGCAGCCAATTTTATGGGACGAACACTGAAGCTTTCTTT.

This rearrangement joins TRBV2 to TRBJ2-1, with D hard to call. V lost 3 bases and J lost 8, with 8 bases in between. This CDR3 is 12 amino acids long. Germline V gene data show CDR1 as SNHLY and CDR2 as FYNNEI. The CDR3 is CASSEARDEQFF. The CDR3 DNA follows: TGTGCCAGCAGTGAGGCCCGCGATGAGCAGTTCTTC. Supplemented by reference TRBV2 and TRBJ2-1, the full variable domain reads EPEVTQTPSHQVTQMGQEVILRCVPISNHLYFYWYRQILGQKVEFLVSFYNNEISEKSEIFDDQFSVERPDGSNFTLKIRSTKLEDSAMYFCASSEARDEQFFGPGTRLTVL.

The V gene is TRBV20-1, the J gene TRBJ2-3, with TRBD2 matching 12 bases. After removal of 3 bases from V and 1 base from J, the junction contained 14 bases not matched to a gene. This CDR3 spans 19 amino acids. Germline V lookup: CDR1 DFQATT, CDR2 SNEGSKA (reference sequence). CDR3 protein: CSASDASGGALLGTDTQYF. DNA of the CDR3: TGCAGTGCTAGTGACGCTAGCGGGGGGGCTCTATTGGGCACAGATACGCAGTATTTT.

The CDR3 here is CASSQVYGSLREGNYGYTF. The DNA of the CDR3 is TGCGCCAGCAGCCAAGTGTATGGGTCGCTCAGAGAAGGAAACTATGGCTACACCTTC. This chain joins TRBV4-1 and TRBJ1-2; D not certain. Trimming took off 1 base at V and 2 bases at J, with 23 bases between the two ends. This CDR3 has 19 amino acids. Germline V CDR1 and CDR2: MGHRA, YSYEKL.

The chain combines TRBV29-1 with TRBJ2-3; 9 nucleotides match TRBD2. V lost 3 bases to trimming and J lost 1 base; unmatched junction nucleotides: 2. Germline V gives CDR1 SQVTM, CDR2 ANQGSEA. This CDR3 spans 14 amino acids. The CDR3 nucleotides are TGCAGCGTTGACGCTAGCGGGGGCACAGATACGCAGTATTTT. This encodes CSVDASGGTDTQYF.

Written as DNA, the CDR3 is TGCGCCAGCAGCTTGGAAACGTACGTCTATGGCTACACCTTC. Residues: CASSLETYVYGYTF. J is TRBJ1-2 and V is TRBV5-1; no firm D call. The CDR3 runs to 14 residues. CDR1 SGHRS and CDR2 YFSETQ come from the germline V gene. Trimming shortened V by 0 bases and J by 4 bases, and 10 bases separated the two germline ends.

The CDR3 sequence is CASSLGQGNTDTQYF. DNA for the CDR3: TGCGCCAGCAGCTTGGGGCAGGGAAACACAGATACGCAGTATTTT. The rearrangement uses TRBV5-1 and TRBJ2-3, with D possibly matching TRBD1 (5 bases). V dropped 0 bases and J dropped 2 bases, with 10 bases sitting between them. Per germline, CDR1 SGHRS and CDR2 YFSETQ. CDR3 length equals 15 residues.

This chain uses TRBV20-1 with TRBJ2-7; D remains unclear. Germline lookup yields CDR1 DFQATT and CDR2 SNEGSKA (reference sequence). CDR3 length: 15 residues. Deletions cut 3 bases from V and 0 bases from J, with 15 bases between. CDR3 coding DNA: TGCAGTGCTAGTTTAGCAGGTCATCCCTCCTACGAGCAGTACTTC. Its translation is CSASLAGHPSYEQYF.

The chain employs TRBV9 and TRBJ2-1; 7 bases fit TRBD1. The CDR3 spans 15 residues. Germline V gene lookup returns CDR1 SGDLS and CDR2 YYNGEE. Losses at the gene ends were 4 bases for V and 6 bases for J; bases not matched to a gene: 10. CDR3 residues: CASSPGQIRGNEQFF. The CDR3 DNA reads as TGTGCCAGCAGCCCGGGACAGATCCGCGGCAATGAGCAGTTCTTC.

The chain couples TRBV27 to TRBJ2-5; 9 positions match TRBD1. Germline values: CDR1 MNHEY, CDR2 SMNVEV (reference sequence). The junction had 12 bases not matched to a gene; V was cut back by 4 bases and J by 3 bases. The CDR3 runs 17 residues. CDR3 protein: CASSSLDRGSVKETQYF. The CDR3 nucleotides read TGTGCCAGCAGTTCCCTAGACAGGGGGTCGGTTAAAGAGACCCAGTACTTC.

This chain joins TRBV18 and TRBJ2-1; D is perhaps TRBD1 (6 bases). This CDR3 is built from 14 residues. Trimming took 6 bases from V and 6 from J, leaving 15 bases between them. Germline CDR1 KGHSH, CDR2 LQKENI. The CDR3 region is CASSQTGMGNEQFF. The CDR3 nucleotides are TGTGCCAGCTCGCAAACAGGGATGGGCAATGAGCAGTTCTTC.

The rearrangement uses TRBV20-1 and TRBJ2-1, with D possibly TRBD2 on 6 matching bases. V was cut by 0 bases and J by 8 bases, with 8 bases left in between. This CDR3 has 12 residues. Per germline, CDR1 DFQATT and CDR2 SNEGSKA (reference sequence). Here the CDR3 DNA reads TGCAGTGCTAGAGAAACTAGCCATGAGCAGTTCTTC. It specifies CSARETSHEQFF.

The gene calls are TRBV9 and TRBJ2-7, with 11 bases that match TRBD1. Looked up from germline, CDR1 is SGDLS and CDR2 is YYNGEE. The CDR3 consists of 15 residues. With V trimmed by 0 bases and J by 4 bases, 3 bases remained unmatched. The CDR3 sequence: CASSVGGTGGYEQYF. CDR3 DNA: TGTGCCAGCAGCGTAGGAGGGACAGGGGGTTACGAGCAGTACTTC.

This chain joins TRBV20-1 and TRBJ2-7; 7 bases fit TRBD2. The CDR3 is 16 residues long. From germline, CDR1 is DFQATT and CDR2 SNEGSKA (reference sequence). V shed 0 bases and J 0 bases; nucleotides not matched to a gene: 8. The CDR3 nucleotides read TGCAGTGCTAGAGATTCCCGCGGGAGTCCCTCCTACGAGCAGTACTTC. Translated: CSARDSRGSPSYEQYF.

This sequence joins TRBV20-1 and TRBJ2-7, with 12 bases aligning to TRBD1. After removal of 6 bases from V and 7 bases from J, the junction contained 10 bases not matched to a gene. This CDR3 is built from 14 residues. CDR1 DFQATT and CDR2 SNEGSKA come from the germline V gene (reference sequence). The CDR3 loop reads CSAPLGQGAREQYF. CDR3 nucleotides: TGCAGTGCGCCCCTGGGACAGGGGGCGCGGGAGCAGTACTTC.

The V gene is TRBV3-1, the J gene TRBJ2-1; 9 nucleotides match TRBD2. The V segment lost 1 base and the J segment 0 bases; nucleotides outside the gene matches: 4. CDR1 is LGHDT, CDR2 YNNKEL, per germline (reference sequence). The CDR3 runs 17 residues. The CDR3 coding sequence is TGTGCCAGCAGCCAAGGAGTGACTAGCGGCTCCTACAATGAGCAGTTCTTC. Encoded protein: CASSQGVTSGSYNEQFF.

This rearrangement joins TRBV6-1 to TRBJ2-7; D uncertain. V lost 6 bases and J lost 6, with 21 bases in between. Germline loops: CDR1 MNHNS, CDR2 SASEGT. CDR3 length equals 15 residues. This chain's CDR3 is CASSLGGELRGEQYF. In DNA form, the CDR3 reads TGTGCCAGCAGCCTGGGCGGAGAGCTACGAGGCGAGCAGTACTTC.